The rows below give T cell receptor beta chains drawn from one sample of a study of T-cell reconstitution after alpha-beta-depleted transplantation in children. Using its own MiXCR run on the PCR reads, TCRdb lists one record per CDR3 protein. The sample consists of fewer than 550,000 distinct CDR3 sequences, around 9.9% of them appearing once. Sequencing used PBMCs from the stem cell graft donor, obtained from the stem cell graft. These receptors all come from a human donor who donated a stem cell graft to a child with acute myeloid leukemia. CDR3s include the opening cysteine and the closing phenylalanine or tryptophan. D genes are given only for firm matches. Expanded clones get a size class; other rows say once, few or many, or leave the size out.

11	TRBV20-1	NA	NA	TRBJ2-1	TGCAGTGCTCCTCGAGGCAATGAGCAGTTCTTC	CSAPRGNEQFF
15	TRBV7-2	few	NA	TRBJ2-1	TGTGCCAGCAGCTTATCCGGGAATCCATACAATGAGCAGTTCTTC	CASSLSGNPYNEQFF
15	TRBV15	few	NA	TRBJ2-1	TGTGCCACCAGCCCATGGGGGGAGATGGTGAATGAGCAGTTCTTC	CATSPWGEMVNEQFF
17	TRBV4-1	NA	NA	TRBJ1-5	TGCGCCAGCAGCCTAGACGGATCCCCCGTAGCAAATCAGCCCCAGCATTTT	CASSLDGSPVANQPQHF
16	TRBV7-2	NA	TRBD2	TRBJ2-5	TGTGCCAGCAGCTGGCAAAGCGGGGGGGCAGGAGAGACCCAGTACTTC	CASSWQSGGAGETQYF
16	TRBV5-1	few	NA	TRBJ1-1	TGCGCCAGCAGATCTGGACGGATGAGAATTAACACTGAAGCTTTCTTT	CASRSGRMRINTEAFF
16	TRBV6-5	few	NA	TRBJ2-3	TGTGCCAGCAGTTTCGACAGGCCCGCTAGCACAGATACGCAGTATTTT	CASSFDRPASTDTQYF
14	TRBV3-1	many	NA	TRBJ2-3	TGTGCCAGCAGCCAAGTCGTGTCTACAGATACGCAGTATTTT	CASSQVVSTDTQYF
15	TRBV5-6	NA	NA	TRBJ1-5	TGTGCCAGCAGCTTGTTCAGGGAAAGCAATCAGCCCCAGCATTTT	CASSLFRESNQPQHF
13	TRBV29-1	few	NA	TRBJ2-1	TGCAGCGTTGGCCTGGGGGGTCGGAATGAGCAGTTCTTC	CSVGLGGRNEQFF
14	TRBV5-1	many	TRBD1	TRBJ2-1	TGCGCCAGCAGCAGGGAGACAGGGGCCCTTCCTTGGTTCTTC	CASSRETGALPWFF
14	TRBV12-3/TRBV12-4	NA	TRBD1	TRBJ1-4	TGTGCCAGCAGATTGGGACAGGGTTTGACAAAACTGTTTTTT	CASRLGQGLTKLFF
16	TRBV5-5	NA	TRBD1	TRBJ2-3	TGTGCCAGCAGCCGAACCGGACAGGGGGCCACAGATACGCAGTATTTT	CASSRTGQGATDTQYF
20	TRBV20-1	NA	NA	TRBJ2-1	TGCAGTGCTAGGCCAGGTTGGGAGGGGGCGACGGGGGTATTCTACAATGAGCAGTTCTTC	CSARPGWEGATGVFYNEQFF
12	TRBV7-9	NA	TRBD2	TRBJ2-1	TGTGCCAGCAGCTCAGGACTAGCGGGGGACTTCTTC	CASSSGLAGDFF
14	TRBV5-1	few	NA	TRBJ1-2	TGCGCCAGCAGCTCATTAGAGAGGTCCGATGGCTACACCTTC	CASSSLERSDGYTF
14	TRBV11-2	many	NA	TRBJ2-5	TGTGCCAGCAGTTGGAGACCGGTGGCCGAGACCCAGTACTTC	CASSWRPVAETQYF
17	TRBV20-1	NA	TRBD1	TRBJ2-7	TGCAGTGCCACCAATCCCGGCCAGGGGGCGCCTGGCTACGAGCAGTACTTC	CSATNPGQGAPGYEQYF
15	TRBV29-1	NA	NA	TRBJ2-6	TGCAGCGTCCCGGCAGAATTATCTGGGGCCAACGTCCTGACTTTC	CSVPAELSGANVLTF
15	TRBV20-1	many	NA	TRBJ1-1	TGCAGTGCTAGAGTGGGGAACCTTTTGAACACTGAAGCTTTCTTT	CSARVGNLLNTEAFF
12	TRBV20-1	many	NA	TRBJ1-1	TGCAGTGCTAGGGAAGGGGAGACTGAAGCTTTCTTT	CSAREGETEAFF
11	TRBV29-1	many	NA	TRBJ2-7	TGCAGCGTGGGACTTTCCTACGAGCAGTACTTC	CSVGLSYEQYF
20	TRBV24-1	NA	NA	TRBJ1-6	TGTGCCACCAGTGATTATCCAGGGACGTTCACGAGCTCCTATAATTCACCCCTCCACTTT	CATSDYPGTFTSSYNSPLHF
14	TRBV5-1	many	NA	TRBJ2-5	TGCGCCAGCAGCTTGAGCAGACCTGGGGAGACCCAGTACTTC	CASSLSRPGETQYF
14	TRBV5-1	NA	NA	TRBJ2-3	TGCGCCAGCAGCTTGGGGGGTGTTGCAGATACGCAGTATTTT	CASSLGGVADTQYF
16	TRBV27	NA	TRBD1	TRBJ1-5	TGTGCCAGCAGTCCCGACAGGGGGCTAGGAAATCAGCCCCAGCATTTT	CASSPDRGLGNQPQHF
14	TRBV7-9	few	NA	TRBJ2-3	TGTGCCAGCAGCCGGGCAGCTAGCACAGATACGCAGTATTTT	CASSRAASTDTQYF
15	TRBV20-1	few	NA	TRBJ2-1	TGCAGTGCTAGAGTGGGGAAGGGGTCCTACAATGAGCAGTTCTTC	CSARVGKGSYNEQFF
16	TRBV12-3/TRBV12-4	few	NA	TRBJ1-6	TGTGCCAGCACCATCAACGCGGGGAACTATAATTCACCCCTCCACTTT	CASTINAGNYNSPLHF